What follows is one T cell receptor (beta chain) and its context. The antigen is undetermined. The analysis combined second doses at about 4 or about 12 weeks. The CDR3 length is 14 residues. Germline-derived CDR1 and CDR2 are LGHNA and YSLEER. Trimming shortened V by 2 bases and J by 6 bases, and 14 bases separated the two germline ends. Assay: immunoSEQ multiplex PCR; the TCRdb copy retains only in-frame clones and omits some. The sample gives under 150,000 clones, roughly 92% of which show up once; 1.1% is in the top ten. The data originate from a study of T cell responses to AZD1222 COVID-19 vaccine. General study results and limits: The study found vaccine-associated CD4 TCRs spanning spike, dominant at 160-218 and 743-854. Females outnumbered males among donors, who were mostly white British; clonal diversity was possibly underestimated. Baseline seropositivity characterized only 5 or 6 AZD1222 recipients.

J is TRBJ2-7 and V is TRBV4-3; perhaps TRBD1 as D (6 bases). The clonotype comes from an adult who received the AZD1222 COVID-19 vaccine. Sequencing used peripheral blood, obtained 28 days after the second AZD1222 dose. The CDR3 coding sequence is TGCGCCAGCAGCCAAATCGTTCAGGGGCTCGAGCAGTACTTC. It translates to CASSQIVQGLEQYF.